The T cell receptor beta chain under discussion was sequenced for a study of blood T cell repertoires in COVID-19. Whole-study context: COVID-19 samples collected from the United States, Italy and Spain covered acute and convalescent phases. Sources were T cells, B-cell-depleted T cells, or PBMCs; the material itself was cDNA or gDNA.

Sequenced by immunoSEQ multiplex PCR; TCRdb stores in-frame clones only, minus some. The table shows some 310,000 clones, with about nine tenths occurring only once. This clonotype originated in a young woman with COVID-19, enrolled during active disease. The sample was peripheral blood.

CDR3 region: CASSQDTGANEKLFF. For the CDR3, the DNA is TGTGCCAGCAGCCAAGACACGGGAGCTAATGAAAAACTGTTTTTT. The chain recombines TRBV3-1 (or the pseudogene TRBV3-2) with TRBJ1-4; D is uncertain. Trimming took 0 bases from V and 3 from J, leaving 8 bases between them. This CDR3 has 15 residues. Germline V gives CDR1 LGHDT, CDR2 YNNKEL (reference sequence).